One sample yielded the 14 T cell receptor beta chains listed below, sequenced in a study of shared clonotypes between healthy human individuals. Assay used: immunoSEQ multiplex PCR; TCRdb lists only in-frame clones, some missing. The table shows some 1 million clones, with about 74% occurring only once. The specimen was memory CD4+ T cells sorted from blood. Stated subset: CD45RA-negative fraction. Receptor source: a man aged 18 to 35 in good health.

This clone was seen a handful of times. A read error may account for a junction end that differs from germline. The sample carries other DNA sequences with the same CDR3. The chain uses TRBV19 and TRBJ1-4; no definite D call. The CDR3 loop spans 13 amino acids. The germline V gene has CDR1 LNHDA and CDR2 SQIVND (reference sequence). CDR3 DNA sequence: TGTGCTAGTAGTATTGGCCTTAATGAAAAACTGTTTTTT. Amino acids: CASSIGLNEKLFF.

The genes are TRBV2 and TRBJ2-7, with TRBD2 identical over 11 bases. Trimming took 8 bases from V and 4 from J; bases not matched to a gene: 4. This CDR3 comprises 13 residues. CDR1 is SNHLY and CDR2 is FYNNEI in the germline V gene. This CDR3 reads CASRSGGVYEQYF. CDR3 sequence (DNA): TGTGCCAGCCGTAGCGGGGGGGTATACGAGCAGTACTTC.

CDR3 in amino acids: CASSDPGEYEQYF. CDR3 nucleotides: TGTGCCAGCAGTGATCCAGGGGAGTACGAGCAGTACTTC. The rearrangement uses TRBV2 and TRBJ2-7; the D gene is possibly TRBD1 (6 bases). The ends were cut back, 3 bases at V and 4 bases at J, with 10 bases in the middle. CDR1 SNHLY and CDR2 FYNNEI come from the germline V gene. The CDR3 runs 13 residues.

V is TRBV7-2 and J is TRBJ2-7, with 9 bases that match TRBD2. V shed 5 bases and J 9 bases; nucleotides not matched to a gene: 8. The CDR3 extends over 13 amino acids. Germline V CDR1 and CDR2: SGHTA, FQGNSA. The CDR3, as DNA: TGTGCCAGCAGCCGCACGACTAGCGGTTCGCAGTACTTC. Encoded protein: CASSRTTSGSQYF.

V and J are TRBV11-2 and TRBJ1-2, with D possibly being TRBD1 (5 bases). V lost 4 bases, J lost 6 bases, and 9 bases lay in between. There are 12 residues in the CDR3. Germline loops: CDR1 SGHAT, CDR2 FQNNGV. The CDR3 sequence: CASSWIGDGYTF. CDR3 DNA sequence: TGTGCCAGCAGCTGGATAGGGGATGGCTACACCTTC.

J is TRBJ2-5 and V is TRBV7-2; a possible D gene is TRBD2 (7 bases). CDR1 SGHTA and CDR2 FQGNSA come from the germline V gene. Deletions cut 6 bases from V and 4 bases from J, with 12 bases between. The CDR3 is 13 residues long. CDR3 amino acids: CASRGGGRETQYF. Written as DNA, the CDR3 is TGTGCCAGCAGGGGCGGGGGCCGAGAGACCCAGTACTTC.

The chain's CDR3 is CASSFTGTSGANVLTF. CDR3 in DNA: TGTGCCAGCAGTTTTACAGGGACCTCTGGGGCCAACGTCCTGACTTTC. The rearrangement links TRBV28 to TRBJ2-6; a weak D match, TRBD1 (6 bases). The length of the CDR3 is 16 residues. Trimming took off 3 bases at V and 0 bases at J, with 9 bases between the two ends. Germline CDR1 reads MDHEN; CDR2 reads SYDVKM.

The chain has TRBV6-1 and TRBJ2-7; D unresolved. CDR3 length: 15 residues. Deletions cut 3 bases from V and 4 bases from J, with 16 bases between. Germline CDR1 MNHNS, CDR2 SASEGT. The CDR3 protein is CASSDGPDGTYEQYF. The CDR3 coding sequence is TGTGCCAGCAGTGATGGGCCGGACGGAACGTACGAGCAGTACTTC.

The rearrangement uses TRBV11-1 and TRBJ2-5; the D is unclear. Trimming removed 0 bases from V and 5 bases from J, with 13 bases in between. Germline loops: CDR1 SGHAT, CDR2 FQDESV (reference sequence). The CDR3 covers 15 residues. CDR3 amino acids: CASSLAYWIGETQYF. In DNA form, the CDR3 reads TGTGCCAGCAGCTTAGCCTATTGGATCGGGGAGACCCAGTACTTC.

This chain connects TRBV30 to TRBJ1-5; no clear D gene. V was pared by 0 bases and J by 1 base, with 4 bases between. Germline V gene data show CDR1 as GTSNPN and CDR2 as SVGIG (reference sequence). The CDR3 runs 13 residues. CDR3 nucleotides: TGTGCCTGGAGTGTAGAAAGCAATCAGCCCCAGCATTTT. As protein: CAWSVESNQPQHF.

The V and J genes are TRBV9 and TRBJ1-2, with a tentative D call TRBD1 (5 bases). This CDR3 contains 14 residues. V shed 3 bases and J shed 2 bases, with 11 bases lying between them. The germline V gene has CDR1 SGDLS and CDR2 YYNGEE. The CDR3 DNA reads as TGTGCCAGCAGCGCGTCGGGGGGGAACTATGGCTACACCTTC. Its translation is CASSASGGNYGYTF.

The V gene is TRBV10-1, the J gene TRBJ2-1; D unresolved. In germline, CDR1 is WNHNN, CDR2 SYGVQD (reference sequence). This CDR3 has 16 amino acids. V lost 1 base and J lost 5, with 15 bases in between. CDR3: CASSELVPSPDNEQFF. CDR3 nucleotides: TGCGCCAGCAGTGAGTTAGTACCTAGTCCGGACAATGAGCAGTTCTTC.

This chain links TRBV5-5 with TRBJ2-3, with 9 nucleotides matching TRBD1. The V and J ends lost 3 bases and 1 base, in that order; junction bases with no gene match: 6. There are 16 residues in the CDR3. The germline V gene encodes CDR1 SGHKS and CDR2 YYEKEE (reference sequence). CDR3 bases: TGTGCCAGCAGCTCCTTAACAGGGGGCGGCACAGATACGCAGTATTTT. This translates into CASSSLTGGGTDTQYF.

The V and J genes are TRBV5-4 and TRBJ1-4; a weak D match, TRBD1 (6 bases). With 2 bases removed from V and 0 bases from J, the gap between germline ends came to 17 bases. The CDR3 length is 18 residues. Germline V gene sequence: CDR1 SGHNT, CDR2 YYREEE (reference sequence). The CDR3 sequence: CASSFRAGAIATNEKLFF. CDR3 nucleotide sequence: TGTGCCAGCAGCTTTCGTGCAGGGGCGATTGCAACTAATGAAAAACTGTTTTTT.